This TCR beta chain was sequenced during a study of post-analysis software for immune sequencing data. Overall study: Secondary progressive, relapsing-remitting and progressive-relapsing multiple sclerosis were among the included disease courses.

As regards this clonotype: What it binds is not known.

Broader study findings: By F measure, samples from a shared preparation batch strongly co-clustered. A handful of TRBV segments (TRBV5-6, TRBV5-1 and TRBV20-1 among them) occurred more frequently in patients than in controls. Multiple sclerosis patients had significantly lower normalized Chao1 diversity than controls.

Sequencing libraries made from TCR beta cDNA carried unique molecular identifiers. Researchers reported some 500,000 cDNA molecules coming from around 1 to 9.1 million T cells. TCRdb independently ran MiXCR on the PCR reads; one entry per CDR3 protein. Of about 540,000 distinct CDR3 sequences in the sample, 30% to 40% were seen once. The germline V gene encodes CDR1 MNHEY and CDR2 SVGAGI. Trimming pared 0 bases from V and 2 bases from J, leaving 9 bases between. The CDR3 covers 15 residues. The chain couples TRBV6-5 to TRBJ2-3, with D perhaps being TRBD1 or TRBD2 (5 bases each). The sample taken for sequencing was blood. The source is a girl younger than 18 with multiple sclerosis. The CDR3, as DNA: TGTGCCAGCAGTTACTCAGGGACCCACACAGATACGCAGTATTTT. Translated: CASSYSGTHTDTQYF.